Presented here are 23 T cell receptor beta chains from one specimen sequenced in a study of radiotherapy plus CTLA-4 blockade in lung cancer. Produced via immunoSEQ multiplex PCR; TCRdb's table is partial and in-frame only. Among about 16,000 clones, 65% to 75% were seen once, and the ten largest hold about 55%. Sequenced material: peripheral blood, taken from a patient treated with radiotherapy plus ipilimumab. The receptors derive from a human donor with non-small cell lung cancer whose response to radiotherapy plus ipilimumab could not be evaluated.

Judged by abundance, this clone is hyperexpanded. The same CDR3 arises from other DNA sequences in this sample as well. V is TRBV6-1 and J is TRBJ1-4; TRBD1 might be the D (5 bases). The germline V gene has CDR1 MNHNS and CDR2 SASEGT. The CDR3 spans 15 residues. Trimming pared 8 bases from V and 0 bases from J, leaving 13 bases between. In DNA form, the CDR3 reads TGTGCCAGCGGGATCGACAGTACAACTAATGAAAAACTGTTTTTT. Its translation is CASGIDSTTNEKLFF.

The rearrangement uses TRBV6-5 and TRBJ1-3; 10 bases are shared with TRBD1. The germline CDR1 and CDR2 sequences are MNHEY and SVGAGI. The CDR3 runs 14 residues. The ends lost 8 bases at V and 1 base at J; junction bases unmatched: 2. In nucleotides, the CDR3 is TGTGCCAGCCGACAGGGGGCATCTGGAAACACCATATATTTT. It is translated as CASRQGASGNTIYF.

This sequence joins TRBV5-1 and TRBJ2-2; D gene unclear. CDR1 is SGHRS and CDR2 is YFSETQ in the germline V gene. This CDR3 spans 16 amino acids. V dropped 0 bases and J dropped 1 base, with 10 bases sitting between them. The CDR3 nucleotides read TGCGCCAGCAGCTTGGACCCCCCGGGGAACACCGGGGAGCTGTTTTTT. It codes for CASSLDPPGNTGELFF. The variable domain in full, completed from reference TRBV5-1 and TRBJ2-2, reads KAGVTQTPRYLIKTRGQQVTLSCSPISGHRSVSWYQQTPGQGLQFLFEYFSETQRNKGNFPGRFSGRQFSNSRSEMNVSTLELGDSALYLCASSLDPPGNTGELFFGEGSRLTVL.

The sample holds a few counts of this clone. This chain joins TRBV6-1 and TRBJ1-5; the D gene is possibly TRBD1 (5 bases). Germline V lookup: CDR1 MNHNS, CDR2 SASEGT. This CDR3 contains 14 residues. V was pared by 3 bases and J by 1 base, with 7 bases between. The CDR3 DNA sequence: TGTGCCAGCAGTGAGCAGGGAAGCAATCAGCCCCAGCATTTT. Its translation: CASSEQGSNQPQHF.

The V call is TRBV12-5, the J call TRBJ2-6; 9 nucleotides align to TRBD1. After removal of 9 bases from V and 12 bases from J, the junction contained 9 bases not matched to a gene. CDR3 length: 13 amino acids. Germline V CDR1 and CDR2: LGHNT, FRNRAP. CDR3 DNA sequence: TGTGCTAGCTTCCGGGACAGGGAACCCGTCCTGACTTTC. Its protein product is CASFRDREPVLTF.

The chain combines TRBV9 with TRBJ2-7, with TRBD2 identical over 11 bases. CDR1 and CDR2 (germline): SGDLS, YYNGEE. J gave up 0 bases and V 7 bases, and 15 bases lay outside the gene matches. The CDR3 is made up of 18 amino acids. CDR3 coding DNA: TGTGCCAGCCCTCTTAGAGGCGCTAGCGGGGGGTCCTCCTACGAGCAGTACGTC. It is translated as CASPLRGASGGSSYEQYV.

The chain carries TRBV29-1 and TRBJ1-2, with TRBD1 as a possible D gene (5 bases). V was cut by 6 bases and J by 7 bases, with 15 bases left in between. CDR3 length equals 12 residues. Germline values: CDR1 SQVTM, CDR2 ANQGSEA. Here the CDR3 DNA reads TGCAGCGTGTCGACAGAAAGAAGTGGCTACACCTTC. It encodes CSVSTERSGYTF.

The chain links TRBV11-2 to TRBJ1-2; 9 positions agree with TRBD1. This CDR3 contains 17 residues. V shed 4 bases, J shed 4 bases, and the junction held 13 bases outside the gene matches. CDR1 is SGHAT, CDR2 FQNNGV, per germline. The CDR3, as DNA: TGTGCCAGCAGCTCAGACAGGGGGTTTACAAACCGCTATGGCTACACCTTC. Its protein product is CASSSDRGFTNRYGYTF.

This clone came up a few times. The chain recombines TRBV7-9 with TRBJ1-1; D is ambiguous. The CDR3 totals 11 residues. Germline V gene lookup returns CDR1 SEHNR and CDR2 FQNEAQ (reference sequence). The germline V and J ends were trimmed by 7 bases and 7 bases, with 10 bases remaining between them. This chain's CDR3 is CASTLRYEAFF. The DNA of the CDR3 is TGTGCCAGCACCCTACGATATGAAGCTTTCTTT.

This clone was picked up one time. For the CDR3, the DNA is TGTGCCAGCAGTCCGACAGGGCGAGGGGTAACTGAAGCTTTCTTT. It specifies CASSPTGRGVTEAFF. The J gene is TRBJ1-1, the V gene TRBV28; 7 nucleotides agree with TRBD1. Germline loops: CDR1 MDHEN, CDR2 SYDVKM. The CDR3 loop spans 15 amino acids. Germline trimming cut 5 bases from V and 5 bases from J; bases unmatched to any gene: 11.

The chain employs TRBV5-4 and TRBJ1-2, with TRBD1 matching 8 bases. From germline, CDR1 is SGHNT and CDR2 YYREEE (reference sequence). Losses at the gene ends were 0 bases for V and 7 bases for J; bases not matched to a gene: 11. This CDR3 region has 16 residues. CDR3 nucleotides: TGTGCCAGCAGCTTGGTTGGACAGGGCGATATATCTGGCTACACCTTC. Its translation is CASSLVGQGDISGYTF.

The V call is TRBV27, the J call TRBJ1-1; no clear D. Looked up from germline, CDR1 is MNHEY and CDR2 is SMNVEV (reference sequence). The CDR3 is made up of 14 amino acids. Between the trimmed V and J ends, which lost 5 bases and 0 bases, there was a span of 10 bases. The CDR3 spells CASSRSGMNTEAFF. CDR3 nucleotides: TGTGCCAGCAGTCGGAGTGGAATGAACACTGAAGCTTTCTTT.

The chain links TRBV5-5 to TRBJ2-5; 9 bases match TRBD2. TRBJ2-7 explains the end of the DNA better; the J call may be wrong. Germline assignment: CDR1 SGHKS and CDR2 YYEKEE (reference sequence). CDR3 size: 16 residues. The CDR3 spells CASSTEGLASLYEQYF. CDR3 nucleotides: TGTGCCAGCAGCACAGAAGGACTAGCGAGCCTCTACGAGCAGTACTTC.

The rearrangement links TRBV10-3 to TRBJ2-5; 8 bases map to TRBD1. Germline loops: CDR1 ENHRY, CDR2 SYGVKD. The trim removed 6 bases at V and 5 bases at J, leaving 5 bases unmatched. This CDR3 is built from 13 residues. CDR3 nucleotides: TGTGCCATCAGCGTGGACAGGGCCGAGACCCAGTACTTC. Residues: CAISVDRAETQYF.

This sequence joins TRBV15 and TRBJ2-5, with TRBD2 as a possible D gene (6 bases). Per the germline V gene, CDR1 is LNHNV and CDR2 is YYDKDF (reference sequence). V was cut by 1 base and J by 4 bases, with 13 bases left in between. CDR3 size: 15 residues. This CDR3 is CATSRGAGMGETQYF. CDR3 in DNA: TGTGCCACCAGCAGAGGGGCGGGAATGGGAGAGACCCAGTACTTC.

The rearrangement joins TRBV7-9 to TRBJ1-5, with a possible D match to TRBD1 (5 bases). CDR3 size: 16 residues. Trimming left V 3 bases short and J 2 bases short, with 14 bases between. Germline-derived CDR1 and CDR2 are SEHNR and FQNEAQ (reference sequence). The CDR3 region has the DNA TGTGCCAGCAGCTTGCTCGGGGGGGTAGGCAATCAGCCCCAGCATTTT. Its translation: CASSLLGGVGNQPQHF.

The V gene is TRBV2, the J gene TRBJ1-5; D might be TRBD1 (6 bases). The CDR3 length is 15 residues. V gave up 4 bases and J gave up 1 base, with 11 bases separating them. The V gene's germline CDR1 is SNHLY and CDR2 FYNNEI. For the CDR3, the DNA is TGTGCCAGCAGTGCTAGTAGGGGGAGCAATCAGCCCCAGCATTTT. This codes for CASSASRGSNQPQHF.

The V and J genes are TRBV11-2 and TRBJ2-7, with D maybe TRBD1 (6 bases). Trimming took 6 bases from V and 3 from J, leaving 12 bases between them. CDR3 size: 13 residues. Germline V CDR1 and CDR2: SGHAT, FQNNGV. The chain's CDR3 is CASSSGQLYEQYF. CDR3 coding DNA: TGTGCCAGCAGTTCCGGACAGCTCTACGAGCAGTACTTC. The full variable domain, completed using reference TRBV11-2 and TRBJ2-7, is EAGVAQSPRYKIIEKRQSVAFWCNPISGHATLYWYQQILGQGPKLLIQFQNNGVVDDSQLPKDRFSAERLKGVDSTLKIQPAKLEDSAVYLCASSSGQLYEQYFGPGTRLTVT.

In this sample, this clone turned up a few times. The rearrangement joins TRBV4-3 to TRBJ1-6; TRBD1 agrees at 7 bases. CDR1 and CDR2 (germline): LGHNA, YSLEER. V shed 6 bases and J 10 bases; nucleotides not matched to a gene: 12. The CDR3 has 15 amino acids. The CDR3 bases are TGCGCCAGCAGTCTGAAGGACAGGTATGGGTCACCCCTCCACTTT. Protein product: CASSLKDRYGSPLHF.

The J gene is TRBJ1-1, the V gene TRBV5-5; 7 bases agree with TRBD1. Germline values: CDR1 SGHKS, CDR2 YYEKEE (reference sequence). This CDR3 region has 14 residues. Losses at the gene ends were 4 bases for V and 4 bases for J; bases not matched to a gene: 7. In DNA form, the CDR3 reads TGTGCCAGCAGCAGGACGTACAGGGGCACTGAAGCTTTCTTT. Protein: CASSRTYRGTEAFF.

A single count supports this clone. The chain employs TRBV7-9 and TRBJ1-5; TRBD1 agrees at 9 bases. The CDR3 loop spans 14 amino acids. Per the germline V gene, CDR1 is SEHNR and CDR2 is FQNEAQ (reference sequence). J was trimmed by 7 bases and V by 2 bases; bases with no gene match: 3. The CDR3 nucleotides are TGTGCCAGCAGCTTAACAGGGGGCTCCCAGCCCCAGCATTTT. Encoded protein: CASSLTGGSQPQHF.

The chain employs TRBV11-2 and TRBJ2-5; 8 bases are shared with TRBD2. Germline CDR1 SGHAT, CDR2 FQNNGV. This CDR3 is built from 15 residues. Germline trimming cut 3 bases from V and 2 bases from J; bases unmatched to any gene: 5. CDR3 sequence (DNA): TGTGCCAGCAGCTTCCAGCGGGGGAGACAAGAGACCCAGTACTTC. Its protein is CASSFQRGRQETQYF.

The chain carries TRBV10-2 and TRBJ1-1, with 9 positions matching TRBD1. The CDR3 spans 11 residues. V lost 7 bases and J lost 10; bases outside the gene matches: 4. Germline V CDR1 and CDR2: WSHSY, SAAADI. CDR3 sequence reads: CASTGTGRAFF. CDR3 coding DNA: TGCGCCAGCACCGGGACAGGGAGAGCTTTCTTT.